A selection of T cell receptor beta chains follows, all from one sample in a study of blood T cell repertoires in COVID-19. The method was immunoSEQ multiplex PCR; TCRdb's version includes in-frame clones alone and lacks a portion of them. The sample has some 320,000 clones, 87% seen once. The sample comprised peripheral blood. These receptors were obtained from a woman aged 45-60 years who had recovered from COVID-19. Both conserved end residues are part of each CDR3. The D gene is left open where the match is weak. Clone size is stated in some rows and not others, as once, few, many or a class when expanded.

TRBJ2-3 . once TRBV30 CAWSGLEASAQYF TGTGCCTGGAGTGGTCTAGAAGCCAGCGCACAGTATTTT
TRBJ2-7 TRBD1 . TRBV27 CASSLQTGFEQYF TGTGCCAGCAGTCTACAGACAGGGTTCGAGCAGTACTTC
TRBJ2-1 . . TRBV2 CASLFHNEQFF TGTGCCAGCCTGTTCCACAATGAGCAGTTCTTC
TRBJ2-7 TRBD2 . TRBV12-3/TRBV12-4 CASRVAGGDEQYF TGTGCCAGCAGGGTAGCGGGGGGCGACGAGCAGTACTTC
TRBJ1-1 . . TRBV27 CASMGGFTEAFF TGTGCCAGCATGGGGGGGTTCACTGAAGCTTTCTTT
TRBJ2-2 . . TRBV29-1 CSVARRTGELFF TGCAGCGTTGCCCGACGGACAGGGGAGCTGTTTTTT
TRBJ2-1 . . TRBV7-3 CASSPQTYNEQFF TGTGCCAGCAGTCCACAAACCTACAATGAGCAGTTCTTC
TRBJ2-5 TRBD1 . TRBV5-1 CASRQGQETQYF TGCGCCAGTCGACAGGGGCAAGAGACCCAGTACTTC
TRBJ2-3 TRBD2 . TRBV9 CASSLGTSGSTDTQYF TGTGCCAGCAGCCTTGGGACTAGCGGGAGCACAGATACGCAGTATTTT
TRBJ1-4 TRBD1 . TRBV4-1 CASSLGQGATNEKLFF TGCGCCAGCAGCCTGGGACAGGGGGCGACTAATGAAAAACTGTTTTTT
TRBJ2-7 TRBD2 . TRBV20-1 CSASAASGSYEQYF TGCAGTGCTAGTGCGGCTAGCGGGTCCTACGAGCAGTACTTC
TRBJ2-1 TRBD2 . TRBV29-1 CSVGSGQPYNEQFF TGCAGCGTGGGTAGCGGGCAACCCTACAATGAGCAGTTCTTC
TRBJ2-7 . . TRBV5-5 CASSVGARTTDYEQYF TGTGCCAGCAGCGTTGGGGCCAGGACCACCGACTACGAGCAGTACTTC
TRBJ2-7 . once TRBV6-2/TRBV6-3 CASSYDSGRYEQYF TGTGCCAGCAGTTACGACTCAGGGAGGTACGAGCAGTACTTC
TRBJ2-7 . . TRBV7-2 CASSLVAGDEQYF TGTGCCAGCAGCTTAGTCGCAGGGGACGAGCAGTACTTC
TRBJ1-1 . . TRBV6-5 CASSRETEAFF TGTGCCAGCAGTCGTGAGACTGAAGCTTTCTTT
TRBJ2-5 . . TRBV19 CASSIQATQWETQYF TGTGCCAGTAGTATACAGGCAACCCAGTGGGAGACCCAGTACTTC
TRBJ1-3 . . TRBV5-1 CASSLGQASGNTIYF TGCGCCAGCAGCTTGGGACAGGCCTCTGGAAACACCATATATTTT
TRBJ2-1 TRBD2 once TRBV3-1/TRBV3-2 CASSETSGDNNEQFF TGTGCCAGCAGCGAGACTAGCGGGGATAACAATGAGCAGTTCTTC
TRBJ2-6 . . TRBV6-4 CASRDHRGGDQRRYSGANVLTF TGTGCCAGCAGGGACCACAGGGGGGGCGATCAGCGGCGTTACTCTGGGGCCAACGTCCTGACTTTC
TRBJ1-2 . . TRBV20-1 CSASGDGGGGYTF TGCAGTGCTAGTGGGGACGGCGGGGGTGGCTACACCTTC
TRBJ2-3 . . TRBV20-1 CSASSGISTDTQYF TGCAGTGCAAGTAGCGGAATAAGCACAGATACGCAGTATTTT
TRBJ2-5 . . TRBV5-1 CASSFGLWGTQYF TGCGCCAGCAGCTTCGGACTTTGGGGGACCCAGTACTTC
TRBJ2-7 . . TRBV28 CASSLTVYEQYF TGTGCCAGCAGTTTAACGGTATACGAGCAGTACTTC
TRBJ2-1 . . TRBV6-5 CASSYNRENEQFF TGTGCCAGCAGTTACAACAGGGAGAATGAGCAGTTCTTC
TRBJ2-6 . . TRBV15 CATSRGRSLSSGANVLTF TGTGCCACCAGCAGAGGACGGTCACTAAGCTCTGGGGCCAACGTCCTGACTTTC
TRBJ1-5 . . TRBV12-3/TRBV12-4 CASSQVPQPQHF TGTGCCAGCAGCCAGGTCCCTCAGCCCCAGCATTTT
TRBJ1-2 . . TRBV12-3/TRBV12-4 CASSRDIGYTF TGTGCCAGCAGCCGGGATATAGGCTACACCTTC
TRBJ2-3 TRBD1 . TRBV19 CASRTGLTDTQYF TGTGCCAGTCGGACAGGCCTCACAGATACGCAGTATTTT
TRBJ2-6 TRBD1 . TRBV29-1 CSVGGTGGVSGANVLTF TGCAGCGTTGGTGGGACAGGGGGCGTCTCTGGGGCCAACGTCCTGACTTTC
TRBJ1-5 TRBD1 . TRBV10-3 CAISEGTGMGQPQHF TGTGCCATCAGTGAGGGGACAGGGATGGGCCAGCCCCAGCATTTT
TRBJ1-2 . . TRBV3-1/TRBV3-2 CASSHQYPTLNGYTF TGTGCCAGCAGCCACCAATATCCAACATTAAACGGCTACACCTTC
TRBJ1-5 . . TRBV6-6 CASSYTPNSNQPQHF TGTGCCAGCAGTTACACTCCTAATAGCAATCAGCCCCAGCATTTT
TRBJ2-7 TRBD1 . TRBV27 CASYPGQGIQQYF TGTGCCAGCTACCCGGGACAGGGAATTCAGCAGTACTTC
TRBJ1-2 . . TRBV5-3 CARSLGQGYCGYTF TGTGCCAGAAGCTTGGGTCAGGGATATTGCGGCTACACCTTC
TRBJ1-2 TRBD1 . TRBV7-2 CASSLSNRGFGYTF TGTGCCAGCAGCTTATCCAACAGGGGCTTTGGCTACACCTTC
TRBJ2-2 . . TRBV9 CASSVGRPGQGNGELFF TGTGCCAGCAGCGTAGGGCGACCGGGCCAGGGGAATGGGGAGCTGTTTTTT
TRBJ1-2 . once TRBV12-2 CASRRGGYPDGTGGQDYGYTF TGTGCAAGTCGCCGAGGTGGGTACCCCGATGGGACAGGGGGCCAGGACTATGGCTACACCTTC
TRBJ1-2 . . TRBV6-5 CASSQQGGHGYTF TGTGCCAGCAGTCAACAGGGCGGACATGGCTACACCTTC
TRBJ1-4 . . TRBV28 CASSSYRSNEKLFF TGTGCCAGCAGCTCCTACAGGAGTAATGAAAAACTGTTTTTT
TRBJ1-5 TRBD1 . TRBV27 CASKTGFLDQPQHF TGTGCCAGCAAGACAGGGTTTTTGGATCAGCCCCAGCATTTT
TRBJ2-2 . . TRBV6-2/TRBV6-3 CASSVDKPDNTGELFF TGTGCCAGCAGTGTTGACAAACCGGATAACACCGGGGAGCTGTTTTTT
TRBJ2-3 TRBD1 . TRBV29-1 CSATGQSSTDTQYF TGCAGCGCGACGGGACAGAGTAGCACAGATACGCAGTATTTT
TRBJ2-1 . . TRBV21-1 CARPGTGSYNEQFF TGTGCCAGACCTGGGACAGGGTCCTACAATGAGCAGTTCTTC
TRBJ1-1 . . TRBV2 CASSRVVAEAFF TGTGCCAGCTCGAGGGTTGTAGCTGAAGCTTTCTTT
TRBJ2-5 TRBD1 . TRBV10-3 CAISESRGQETQYF TGTGCCATCAGTGAGTCCAGGGGGCAAGAGACCCAGTACTTC
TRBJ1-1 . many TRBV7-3 CASSLGANTEAFF TGTGCCAGCAGCTTAGGGGCGAACACTGAAGCTTTCTTT
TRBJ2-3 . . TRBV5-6 CASSLMQGTDTQYF TGTGCCAGCAGCCTAATGCAGGGGACAGATACGCAGTATTTT
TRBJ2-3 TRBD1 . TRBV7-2 CASSGRDRGTDTQYF TGTGCCAGCAGCGGCCGGGACAGGGGTACAGATACGCAGTATTTT
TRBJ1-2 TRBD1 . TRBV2 CASRSDRDYGYTF TGTGCCAGCAGATCTGACAGGGATTATGGCTACACCTTC
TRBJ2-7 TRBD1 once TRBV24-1 CATSGTGGHEQYF TGTGCCACCTCAGGGACAGGGGGCCACGAGCAGTACTTC
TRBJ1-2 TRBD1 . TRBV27 CASSLYPPRTGTYGYTF TGTGCCAGCAGTTTATACCCTCCCAGGACAGGGACCTATGGCTACACCTTC
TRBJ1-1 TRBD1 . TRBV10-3 CAISEQGRDTEAFF TGTGCCATCAGTGAACAGGGGCGCGACACTGAAGCTTTCTTT
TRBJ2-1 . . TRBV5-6 CASSFTGYNEQFF TGTGCCAGCAGCTTTACAGGTTACAATGAGCAGTTCTTC
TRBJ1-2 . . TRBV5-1 CASSFSQTPDYGYTF TGCGCCAGCAGCTTCAGTCAGACACCCGACTATGGCTACACCTTC